This paragraph reports one T cell receptor beta chain. Antigen: not known. With V trimmed by 2 bases and J by 2 bases, 5 bases remained unmatched. The germline V gene has CDR1 MNHEY and CDR2 SVGAGI. CDR3 length: 16 amino acids. PCR used 60 Vbeta primers and 13 Jbeta primers. The data were produced by immunoSEQ multiplex PCR, yet TCRdb's version contains in-frame clones alone and is incomplete. The table records 55,000 to 70,000 clones, 80% to 90% of them present only once. This sample stems from a study of cytomegalovirus exposure and HLA in healthy donors. Study-wide results and limits: Rare TCR sequences dominated, though some public TCRs recurred in many donors.

The V gene is TRBV6-5, the J gene TRBJ2-1, with 8 positions matching TRBD2. The specimen was PBMCs. This receptor was taken from a woman aged 25-40 years in good health and CMV-seronegative. Written as DNA, the CDR3 is TGTGCCAGCAGTTACAAGGGCGGGGGGACCTACAATGAGCAGTTCTTC. It translates to CASSYKGGGTYNEQFF.